The T cell receptor beta chain under discussion was sequenced for a study of blood T cell repertoires in COVID-19. Concerning this clone itself: Only one base separates this from a far larger clonotype, so it likely reflects a read error.

This CDR3 comprises 11 residues. Germline CDR1 and CDR2: SGHNT and YYREEE (reference sequence). V dropped 4 bases and J dropped 3 bases, with 4 bases sitting between them. The data were produced by immunoSEQ multiplex PCR, yet TCRdb's version contains in-frame clones alone and is incomplete. Of 350,000 to 450,000 clones listed, roughly 85% are singletons. This chain uses TRBV5-4 with TRBJ1-1; no firm D call. The sequence was obtained from a woman aged 18-29 years with acute or convalescent COVID-19. Specimen: peripheral blood. The CDR3 loop reads CASSLHTEAFF. Here the CDR3 DNA reads TGTGCCAGCAGCCTACACACTGAAGCTTTCTTT.